This TCR beta chain was sequenced in a study of CD8 T cells in Susac syndrome. Overall study findings and caveats: The study conceded that relatively few individuals underwent its TCR sequencing and HLA analysis.

Remarks on this clonotype: Its antigen is unidentified.

This CDR3 comprises 17 residues. Germline lookup yields CDR1 LNHNV and CDR2 YYDKDF (reference sequence). Trimming cost V 1 base and J 2 bases, with 12 bases left between them. The authors sequenced TCR beta from blood CD8+ and CD4+ T cells. The control participants were healthy donors, and these controls were matched with respect to both age and sex. With random hexamers, reverse transcription was performed on about 0.5 to 1 ug of RNA. TCR beta CDR3 was amplified by immunoSEQ multiplex PCR. This amplification extended across 54 Vbeta and 13 Jbeta segments. MiXCR, applied by TCRdb to the immunoSEQ multiplex PCR reads, yields one record per CDR3 protein. The sample carries 180,000 or so distinct CDR3 sequences, roughly 94% recorded once.

Specimen: CD4+ T cells from PBMCs. This chain uses TRBV15 with TRBJ1-6; the D gene is possibly TRBD1 (5 bases). The sequence was obtained from a human donor in good health. The CDR3 reads CATSRVPRQPYNSPLHF. The CDR3 coding sequence is TGTGCCACCAGCAGAGTACCCCGACAGCCCTATAATTCACCCCTCCACTTT.